The TCR beta chain under discussion was sequenced for a study of blood T cell repertoires in COVID-19. Cohorts were assigned according to the clinical history that participants reported. As originally analysed: Estimated nucleated cell counts came from reference gene primer amplification. Profiling relied on immunoSEQ multiplex PCR, and the TCRdb table lists in-frame clones only, not all of them. V, J and clone size are taken as reported in that table, and D and trimming were inferred from the DNA itself. Altogether more than 200,000 clones are present, around 84% being singletons, with the ten largest covering 1.5% to 2%. V was clipped by 4 bases and J by 2 bases; unmatched bases: 5. The CDR3 length is 15 residues. CDR1 SGHNT and CDR2 YYREEE come from the germline V gene (reference sequence).

The sequenced sample consisted of PBMCs or T cells enriched from blood (not recorded which). This chain joins TRBV5-4 and TRBJ2-1; the match to TRBD2 covers 8 bases. The TCR was taken from a woman in her fifties or sixties who had recovered from COVID-19. The CDR3 sequence is CASSKAGVTYNEQFF. The CDR3 nucleotides read TGTGCCAGCAGCAAAGCGGGAGTCACCTACAATGAGCAGTTCTTC.